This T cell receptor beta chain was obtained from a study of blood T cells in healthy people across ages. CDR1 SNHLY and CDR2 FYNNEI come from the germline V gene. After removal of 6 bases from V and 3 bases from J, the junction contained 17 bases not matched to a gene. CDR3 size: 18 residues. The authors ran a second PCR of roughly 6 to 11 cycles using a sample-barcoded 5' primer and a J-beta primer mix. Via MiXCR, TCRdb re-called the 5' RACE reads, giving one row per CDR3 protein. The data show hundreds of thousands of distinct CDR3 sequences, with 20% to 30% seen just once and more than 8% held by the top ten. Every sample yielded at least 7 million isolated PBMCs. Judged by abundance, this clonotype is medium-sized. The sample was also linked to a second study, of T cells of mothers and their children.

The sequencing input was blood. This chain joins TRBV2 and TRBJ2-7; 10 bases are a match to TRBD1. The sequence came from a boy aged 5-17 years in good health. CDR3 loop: CASSATGTGALGRYEQYF. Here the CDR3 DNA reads TGTGCCAGCAGCGCGACCGGGACAGGGGCGCTCGGGCGCTACGAGCAGTACTTC. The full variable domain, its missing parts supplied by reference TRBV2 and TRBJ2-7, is EPEVTQTPSHQVTQMGQEVILRCVPISNHLYFYWYRQILGQKVEFLVSFYNNEISEKSEIFDDQFSVERPDGSNFTLKIRSTKLEDSAMYFCASSATGTGALGRYEQYFGPGTRLTVT.